This T cell receptor beta chain was recovered during a study of identical twins. Per germline, CDR1 MDHEN and CDR2 SYDVKM. The V end was cut by 5 bases, the J end by 3 bases, with 14 bases between. This CDR3 region has 14 residues. Template switching (which added a universal primer site) was used, and cDNA carried unique molecular identifiers. TCRdb processed the 5' RACE reads anew with MiXCR; each CDR3 protein has one entry. In the table there are 1.5 million to 2 million distinct CDR3 sequences, around 29% of which are singletons. This rearrangement joins TRBV28 to TRBJ2-7; D gene unclear. Sequences were obtained from cord blood. This receptor was taken from a newborn girl in good health. CDR3 in amino acids: CASSPHGRYYEQYF. DNA of the CDR3: TGTGCCAGCAGTCCACACGGACGGTACTACGAGCAGTACTTC.